This T cell receptor beta chain derives from a study of T cell repertoires in cytomegalovirus infection. Notes on the study in general: Identification of carriers of CMV plus the relevant HLA was achieved through cumulative public TCR beta family frequency.

The CDR3 is 15 amino acids. Trimming cost V 6 bases and J 0 bases, with 15 bases left between them. Per germline, CDR1 MNHNS and CDR2 SASEGT. This clonotype was seen ten or more times. No antigen is known for it. TCRdb reprocessed the reads via MiXCR and lists one record per CDR3 protein. The table has over 250,000 distinct CDR3 sequences, over 20% seen once. The J gene is TRBJ2-7, the V gene TRBV6-1; perhaps TRBD1 as D (5 bases). The sequencing sample was made of PBMCs. The clonotype was recovered from a human donor in good health (CMV status not recorded). Some clones in this sample may be carry-over from other donors' samples. CDR3 amino acids: CASRIDSTFSYEQYF. CDR3 nucleotide sequence: TGTGCCAGCAGGATAGACAGTACCTTCTCCTACGAGCAGTACTTC.